This T cell receptor beta chain appears in the sequencing data of a study of blood T cell repertoires in COVID-19. Study in general: The cDNA or gDNA used as material had been derived from T cells, B-cell-depleted T cells, or PBMCs.

Original methodology: Nucleated cell counts were estimated from reference gene primer amplification. Generated by immunoSEQ multiplex PCR, the TCRdb table keeps only in-frame clones and is missing some. That table furnishes V, J and clone size, whereas the DNA furnished D and trimming. This sample has hundreds of thousands of clones, with around 85% found just once. V lost 6 bases and J 6 bases, leaving 11 bases between the germline ends. Looked up from germline, CDR1 is SQVTM and CDR2 is ANQGSEA. The length of the CDR3 is 11 residues. The chain is built from TRBV29-1 and TRBJ1-1; D is perhaps TRBD1 (5 bases). The sequenced sample was peripheral blood. The clonotype comes from a woman in her late teens or twenties with acute or convalescent COVID-19. The CDR3 DNA sequence: TGCAGCGTCACACCCAGGGCTGAAGCTTTCTTT. This sequence encodes CSVTPRAEAFF.